Listed below are T cell receptor beta chains from one sample, sequenced in a study of cytomegalovirus exposure and HLA in healthy donors. Produced via immunoSEQ multiplex PCR; TCRdb's table is partial and in-frame only. The sample contains about 140,000 clones, 76% of which appear only once. Material for sequencing was PBMCs. These TCRs come from a male donor in good health and CMV-seronegative. The CDR3 runs from the conserved cysteine through the conserved F or W. The D gene is left open where the match is weak.

J gene	D gene	V gene	CDR3 protein
TRBJ2-5	-	TRBV28	CASSLPDRFQETQYF
TRBJ1-3	-	TRBV5-1	CASRLESSGNTIYF
TRBJ2-7	-	TRBV19	CASSIRRSSDEQYF
TRBJ2-7	TRBD1	TRBV10-3	CAIRLGQGGEQYF
TRBJ2-3	TRBD2	TRBV28	CASWVSGRSTDTQYF
TRBJ2-7	TRBD2	TRBV7-9	CASRSSGGFYEQYF
TRBJ2-1	TRBD2	TRBV5-8	CASTQAGVSYNEQFF
TRBJ2-3	-	TRBV7-3	CASSSSTDTQYF
TRBJ1-5	-	TRBV11-2	CASSPPGEGQPQHF
TRBJ2-1	TRBD2	TRBV7-9	CASSLGDGRQNEQFF
TRBJ2-1	TRBD2	TRBV7-2	CASSARTSGYNEQFF
TRBJ2-7	-	TRBV27	CASSLYYGGPGEQYF
TRBJ2-1	-	TRBV30	CAWGGVGGGEQFF
TRBJ2-7	TRBD1	TRBV2	CASRGGQGGLYEQYF
TRBJ1-5	-	TRBV7-8	CASSRLGFGQPQHF
TRBJ2-2	-	TRBV2	CASSEGTLTGELFF
TRBJ1-5	-	TRBV28	CASSFPPGYQPQHF
TRBJ1-1	-	TRBV5-1	CASSPRTVRNTEAFF
TRBJ2-7	TRBD1	TRBV2	CASSLPGQGYEQYF
TRBJ1-5	-	TRBV6-1	CASSERGEAGPQHF
TRBJ1-2	-	TRBV16	CASSQLPWASGYTF
TRBJ2-1	TRBD2	TRBV25-1	CASSAGREWDEQFF
TRBJ1-5	TRBD1	TRBV4-1	CASSQDSNRGVNQPQHF
TRBJ2-1	-	TRBV30	CAWSPRDEQFF
TRBJ1-2	TRBD1	TRBV27	CASSLSTDRGYPGYGYTF
TRBJ2-7	-	TRBV30	CATVSGVYEQYF
TRBJ1-4	TRBD1	TRBV18	CASSPRTGEILATNEKLFF
TRBJ2-1	-	TRBV10-3	CAISDLGRVVNEQFF
TRBJ2-5	TRBD2	TRBV28	CASSLPGGGRETQYF
TRBJ1-2	TRBD1	TRBV7-2	CASSSYSRQGNYGYTF
TRBJ2-1	-	TRBV9	CASSVVPGAGRYYNEQFF
TRBJ2-5	-	TRBV6-1	CASSPGTLQETQYF
TRBJ2-7	TRBD1	TRBV6-5	CASSLGQPSYEQYF
TRBJ2-5	-	TRBV7-2	CASAGGIQETQYF
TRBJ2-7	-	TRBV6-5	CASSYSEHDGSYEQYF